A few counts support the clone carrying this T cell receptor (beta chain). The data derive from a study of T-cell reconstitution after alpha-beta-depleted transplantation in children. The CDR3 is 15 residues long. Germline trimming cut 6 bases from V and 2 bases from J; bases unmatched to any gene: 8. The germline gives CDR1 SGHAT, CDR2 FQNNGV. The library targeted TCRbeta and was prepared with unique molecular identifiers. TCRdb itself ran the PCR reads through MiXCR, one entry per CDR3 protein. The data contain 200,000 to 250,000 distinct CDR3 sequences, under 13% of them singletons. This TCR was sampled from a child under two years old with acute myeloid leukemia, due to receive a stem cell transplant. The rearrangement uses TRBV11-2 and TRBJ2-3; 7 nucleotides align to TRBD1. Here the sequenced sample was PBMCs, taken before TCRalphabeta/CD19-depleted stem cell transplant. CDR3 sequence: CASRSGTDLTDTQYF. CDR3 coding DNA: TGTGCCAGCAGATCCGGGACAGACCTCACAGATACGCAGTATTTT.